The clone carrying this T cell receptor (beta chain) was detected a few times. As yet, its antigen is unknown. PCR was performed a second time for about 7 to 11 cycles using a sample-barcoded 5' primer and a J-beta primer mix. TCRdb used MiXCR to reprocess the 5' RACE reads, holding one entry per CDR3 protein. The sample yields about 1.8 million distinct CDR3 sequences, around 48% seen once. These data belong to a study of blood T cells in healthy people across ages. The CDR3 sequence is 15 residues long. Trimming pared 0 bases from V and 0 bases from J, leaving 8 bases between. CDR1 and CDR2 from the germline V gene are LNHNV and YYDKDF (reference sequence). Notes on the study in general: Per million T cells, TCR beta diversity dropped roughly linearly as age increased. Diversity figures derived from one million T cells were judged to underestimate the true value.

This TCR derives from a woman in her thirties or forties in good health. J is TRBJ1-1 and V is TRBV15; no clear D gene. Specimen: blood. CDR3 DNA: TGTGCCACCAGCAGAGAGATACGGTTGAACACTGAAGCTTTCTTT. Translated: CATSREIRLNTEAFF. Filled out from reference TRBV15 and TRBJ1-1, the complete variable domain reads DAMVIQNPRYQVTQFGKPVTLSCSQTLNHNVMYWYQQKSSQAPKLLFHYYDKDFNNEADTPDNFQSRRPNTSFCFLDIRSPGLGDTAMYLCATSREIRLNTEAFFGQGTRLTVV.